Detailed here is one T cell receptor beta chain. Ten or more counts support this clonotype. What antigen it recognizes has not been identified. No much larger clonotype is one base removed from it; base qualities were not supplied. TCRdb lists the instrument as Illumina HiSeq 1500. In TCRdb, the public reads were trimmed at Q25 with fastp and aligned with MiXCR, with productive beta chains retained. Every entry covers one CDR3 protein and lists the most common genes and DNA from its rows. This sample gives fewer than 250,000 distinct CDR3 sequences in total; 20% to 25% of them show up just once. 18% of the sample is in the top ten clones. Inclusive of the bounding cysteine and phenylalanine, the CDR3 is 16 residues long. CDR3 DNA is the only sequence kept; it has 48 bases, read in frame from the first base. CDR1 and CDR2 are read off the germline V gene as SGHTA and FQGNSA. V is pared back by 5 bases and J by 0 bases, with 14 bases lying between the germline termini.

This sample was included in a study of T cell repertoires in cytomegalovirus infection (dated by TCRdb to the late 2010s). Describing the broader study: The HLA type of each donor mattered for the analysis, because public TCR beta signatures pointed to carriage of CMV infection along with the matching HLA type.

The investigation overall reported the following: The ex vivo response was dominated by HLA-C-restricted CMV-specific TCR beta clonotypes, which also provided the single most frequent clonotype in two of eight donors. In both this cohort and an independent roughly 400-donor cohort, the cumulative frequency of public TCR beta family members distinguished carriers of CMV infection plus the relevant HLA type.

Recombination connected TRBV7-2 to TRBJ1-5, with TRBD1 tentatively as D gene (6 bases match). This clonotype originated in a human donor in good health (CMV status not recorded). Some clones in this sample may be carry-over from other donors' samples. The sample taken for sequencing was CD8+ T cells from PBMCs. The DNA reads TGTGCCAGCAGCAAGGGGGGGCTTCTTAGCAATCAGCCCCAGCATTTT. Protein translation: CASSKGGLLSNQPQHF.